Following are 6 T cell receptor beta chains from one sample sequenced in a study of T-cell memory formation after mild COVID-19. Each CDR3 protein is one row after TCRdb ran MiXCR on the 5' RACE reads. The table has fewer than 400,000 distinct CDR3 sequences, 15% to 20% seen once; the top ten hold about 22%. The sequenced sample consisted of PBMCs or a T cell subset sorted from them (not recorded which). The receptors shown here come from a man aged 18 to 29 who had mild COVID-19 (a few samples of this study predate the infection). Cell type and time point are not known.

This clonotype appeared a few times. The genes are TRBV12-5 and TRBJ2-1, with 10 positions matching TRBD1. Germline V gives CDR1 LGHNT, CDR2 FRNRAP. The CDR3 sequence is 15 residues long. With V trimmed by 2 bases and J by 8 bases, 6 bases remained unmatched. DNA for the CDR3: TGTGCTAGTGGTTTGACCGGGACAGGGGAAGATGAGCAGTTCTTC. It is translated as CASGLTGTGEDEQFF.

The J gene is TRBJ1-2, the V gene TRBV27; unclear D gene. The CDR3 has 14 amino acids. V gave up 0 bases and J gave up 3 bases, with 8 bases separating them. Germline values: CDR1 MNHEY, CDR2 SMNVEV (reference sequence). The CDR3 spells CASSLSGLHYGYTF. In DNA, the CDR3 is TGTGCCAGCAGTTTATCAGGGTTGCACTATGGCTACACCTTC.

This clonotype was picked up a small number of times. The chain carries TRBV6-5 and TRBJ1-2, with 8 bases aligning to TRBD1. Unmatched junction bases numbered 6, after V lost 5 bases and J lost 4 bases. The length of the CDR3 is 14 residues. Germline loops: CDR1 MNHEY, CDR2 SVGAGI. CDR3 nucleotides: TGTGCCAGCAGTGTGACAGGGGTGGGCTATGGCTACACCTTC. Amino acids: CASSVTGVGYGYTF.

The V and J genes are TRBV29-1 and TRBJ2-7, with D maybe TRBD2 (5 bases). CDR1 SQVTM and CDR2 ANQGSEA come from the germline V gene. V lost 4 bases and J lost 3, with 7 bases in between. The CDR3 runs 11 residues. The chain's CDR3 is CSVGEGYEQYF. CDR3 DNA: TGCAGCGTTGGTGAGGGCTACGAGCAGTACTTC.

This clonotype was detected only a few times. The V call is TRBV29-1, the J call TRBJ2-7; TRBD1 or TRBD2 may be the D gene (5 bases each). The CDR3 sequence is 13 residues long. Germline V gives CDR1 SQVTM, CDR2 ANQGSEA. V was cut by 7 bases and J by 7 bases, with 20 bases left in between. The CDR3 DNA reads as TGCAGCGGGGACCCCGCTAGTCATGTAGAGCAGTACGTC. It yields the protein CSGDPASHVEQYV.

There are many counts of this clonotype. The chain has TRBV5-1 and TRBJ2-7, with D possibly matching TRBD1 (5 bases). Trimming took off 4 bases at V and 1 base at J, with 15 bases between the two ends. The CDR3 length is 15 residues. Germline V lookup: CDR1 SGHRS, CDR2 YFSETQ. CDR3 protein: CASSPDSGSSYEQYF. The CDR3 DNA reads TGCGCCAGCAGCCCCGACAGTGGCAGTTCCTACGAGCAGTACTTC.